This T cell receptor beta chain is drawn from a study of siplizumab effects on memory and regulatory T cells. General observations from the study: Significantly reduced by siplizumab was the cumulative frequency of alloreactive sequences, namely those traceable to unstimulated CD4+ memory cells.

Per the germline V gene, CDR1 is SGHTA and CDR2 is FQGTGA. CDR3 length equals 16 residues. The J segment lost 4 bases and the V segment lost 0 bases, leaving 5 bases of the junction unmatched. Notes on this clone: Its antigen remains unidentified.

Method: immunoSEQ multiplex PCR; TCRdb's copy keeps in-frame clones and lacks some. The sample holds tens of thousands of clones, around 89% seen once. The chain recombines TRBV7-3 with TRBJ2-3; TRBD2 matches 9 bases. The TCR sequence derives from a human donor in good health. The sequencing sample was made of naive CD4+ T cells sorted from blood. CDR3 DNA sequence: TGTGCCAGCAGCTTAACTGCTGTAGCGGGAGCAGATACGCAGTATTTT. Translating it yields CASSLTAVAGADTQYF.